Reported below is one T cell receptor beta chain. This entry comes from a study of blood T cell repertoires in COVID-19. Looking at the study overall: Acute-phase and convalescent COVID-19 samples originated in the United States, Italy and Spain. Sources were T cells, B-cell-depleted T cells, or PBMCs; the material itself was cDNA or gDNA.

As processed by the authors: The authors estimated nucleated cell counts from reference gene primer amplification. Generated by immunoSEQ multiplex PCR, the TCRdb table keeps only in-frame clones and is missing some. The V and J calls and clone size are taken from that table; D and trimming were inferred from the DNA. This table holds approximately 200,000 clones, approximately 83% found once. Germline CDR1 is SGHTA and CDR2 is FQGNSA. V was pared by 3 bases and J by 2 bases, with 7 bases of the junction left unmatched. CDR3 size: 16 residues. The receptor was derived from a man between 60 and 75 years old with acute or convalescent COVID-19. The rearrangement joins TRBV7-2 to TRBJ2-5; 9 positions agree with TRBD1. The sequencing input was peripheral blood. The CDR3 DNA follows: TGTGCCAGCAGCTTTTGGGGACAGGGACCTCAAGAGACCCAGTACTTC. It codes for CASSFWGQGPQETQYF.